Listed below are T cell receptor beta chains from one sample, sequenced in a study of post-analysis software for immune sequencing data. Each CDR3 protein gets one entry after TCRdb re-called the PCR reads with MiXCR. The sample has a few hundred thousand distinct CDR3 sequences, less than 45% seen once; the top ten hold 9% to 13%. The specimen sequenced was blood. Receptor source: a girl aged 5 to 17 with multiple sclerosis. CDR3s include the opening cysteine and the closing phenylalanine or tryptophan. D genes are given only for firm matches. The size entry is marked missing in some rows and otherwise reads once, few, many or a size class.

abundance	j_gene	v_gene	d_gene	CDR3nt	CDR3aa
few	TRBJ2-1	TRBV4-3	.	TGCGCCAGCAGCCAAGGACCGGATAACAATGAGCAGTTCTTC	CASSQGPDNNEQFF
few	TRBJ2-7	TRBV4-2	TRBD2	TGTGCCAGCAGCCAAGACTTAGCGGGAGGGCCGTTCGGCGAGCAGTACTTC	CASSQDLAGGPFGEQYF
.	TRBJ1-2	TRBV12-3/TRBV12-4	.	TGTGCCAGCAGTCTTTGGGGGTTTGATGGCTGCACCTTC	CASSLWGFDGCTF
few	TRBJ2-7	TRBV7-2	.	TGTGCCAGCAGCTTAGCCCTAGGGGCATCCTACGAGCAGTACTTC	CASSLALGASYEQYF
.	TRBJ2-7	TRBV10-3	TRBD2	TGTGCCATCAGGGGGACTAGCAGCTCATACGAGCAGTACTTC	CAIRGTSSSYEQYF
.	TRBJ2-1	TRBV9	.	TGTGCCAGCAGCGCCCAAAGAGGAGTCCCCTTTACCTACAATGAGCAGTTCTTC	CASSAQRGVPFTYNEQFF
.	TRBJ2-1	TRBV20-1	TRBD2	TGCAGTAAAAGACTAGCGGGTTTATACAATGAGCAGTTCTTC	CSKRLAGLYNEQFF
.	TRBJ1-1	TRBV20-1	.	TGCAGTGCTGGGCTGGACAGCCTCATGAACACTGAAGCTTTCTTT	CSAGLDSLMNTEAFF
.	TRBJ2-7	TRBV20-1	TRBD2	TGCAGTGCTAGAAGACTAGCGGGGGACCCGAGCTCCTACGAGCAGTACTTC	CSARRLAGDPSSYEQYF
few	TRBJ2-7	TRBV10-3	TRBD2	TGTGCCATCAGTAACGGGACTAGACCCTACGAGCAGTACTTC	CAISNGTRPYEQYF
.	TRBJ1-1	TRBV6-5	.	TGTGCCAGCAGCTATGGGAGCCGTTTGAACACTGAAGCTTTCTTT	CASSYGSRLNTEAFF
.	TRBJ2-1	TRBV20-1	.	TGCAGTGCGGTGGGAAGGTCCAATGAGCAGTTCTTC	CSAVGRSNEQFF
.	TRBJ2-2	TRBV28	.	TGTGCCAGCAATACACAGGGAAAAGGCGACACCGGGGAGCTGTTTTTT	CASNTQGKGDTGELFF
few	TRBJ2-1	TRBV5-1	.	TGCGCCAGCAGCTTACCTACGCCAGGACTATTCGGTGAGCAGTTCTTC	CASSLPTPGLFGEQFF
.	TRBJ2-5	TRBV19	.	TGTGCCAGCAAAAGTCTCGAGGGACACCCCGGGGAGACCCAGTACTTC	CASKSLEGHPGETQYF
few	TRBJ2-5	TRBV29-1	.	TGCAGCGGCGAAGCTAGCTGGGCAGAGACCCAGTACTTC	CSGEASWAETQYF
.	TRBJ2-3	TRBV11-2	TRBD2	TGTGCCAGCAGCTTTAGCGGGAGTGCAGATACGCAGTATTTT	CASSFSGSADTQYF
.	TRBJ2-7	TRBV12-3/TRBV12-4	.	TGTGCCAGCAGTCCCCGAGGCCACGAGCAGTACTTC	CASSPRGHEQYF
few	TRBJ2-7	TRBV9	TRBD2	TGTGCCAGCAGCCCTAGCGGGAGGGTCTACGAGCAGTACTTC	CASSPSGRVYEQYF
.	TRBJ2-1	TRBV4-1	.	TGCGCCAGCAGCCAAGTCCCGGACCCGACCTACAATGAGCAGTTCTTC	CASSQVPDPTYNEQFF
.	TRBJ1-2	TRBV4-1	TRBD1	TGCGCCAGCAGCCCGGGACAGGGAGAGGCTAACTATGGCTACACCTTC	CASSPGQGEANYGYTF
.	TRBJ2-6	TRBV2	.	TGTGCCAGCTTGAGTTCCGGGGCCAACGTCCTGACTTTC	CASLSSGANVLTF
few	TRBJ2-7	TRBV7-2	TRBD2	TGTGCCAGCAGCTTAGCGGCACCGGGACTAGCGGGAGCCGAGCAGTACTTC	CASSLAAPGLAGAEQYF
few	TRBJ2-7	TRBV6-5	.	TGTGCCAGCAGCACGACAGACAGCTACGAGCAGTACTTC	CASSTTDSYEQYF
.	TRBJ2-7	TRBV15	TRBD1	TGTGCCACCAGCCGGGACAGCGTTACTGTCCACGAGCAGTACTTC	CATSRDSVTVHEQYF
few	TRBJ1-2	TRBV29-1	.	TGCAGCGAGGGGGGACTTCACAACTATGGCTACACCTTC	CSEGGLHNYGYTF
few	TRBJ2-1	TRBV5-1	TRBD2	TGCGCCAGCAGCTGGACTAGCGGGGCCTACAATGAGCAGTTCTTC	CASSWTSGAYNEQFF
many	TRBJ2-3	TRBV5-6	TRBD2	TGTGCCAGCAGCTTGATGCTAGCGGGAAGCACAGATACGCAGTATTTT	CASSLMLAGSTDTQYF
.	TRBJ1-1	TRBV12-3/TRBV12-4	.	TGTGCCAGCAGTTTAGCCGCCAGAGTGAACACTGAAGCTTTCTTT	CASSLAARVNTEAFF
.	TRBJ2-1	TRBV29-1	.	TGCAGCGTTGCCCCTATGCCGTCCGAAACGAATGAGCAGTTCTTC	CSVAPMPSETNEQFF
few	TRBJ1-1	TRBV4-3	.	TGCGCCAGTGGGATAACGGTGAACACTGAAGCTTTCTTT	CASGITVNTEAFF
.	TRBJ2-6	TRBV6-5	.	TGTGCCAGCACCGAGAGGGTCTCTGGGGCCAACGTCCTGACTTTC	CASTERVSGANVLTF
.	TRBJ2-1	TRBV5-5	TRBD2	TGTGCCAGCAGCTTGGCCTGGGGGGGATACAATGAGCAGTTCTTC	CASSLAWGGYNEQFF
.	TRBJ2-1	TRBV20-1	TRBD2	TGCAGTGCTAGATCACCGGGACGGGGACTAGGTGAGCAGTTCTTC	CSARSPGRGLGEQFF
once	TRBJ1-4	TRBV29-1	.	TGCAGCGCAGGGGTTAATCGGGGAAAACTGTTTTTT	CSAGVNRGKLFF
few	TRBJ2-7	TRBV11-2	TRBD1	TGTGCCAGCAGCTTAGGGCGACAGGGGGCTTACGAGCAGTACTTC	CASSLGRQGAYEQYF
.	TRBJ1-1	TRBV12-3/TRBV12-4	.	TGTGCCAGCACCCCAACCCAGACCACTGAAGCTTTCTTT	CASTPTQTTEAFF
.	TRBJ1-2	TRBV12-3/TRBV12-4	.	TGTGCCAGCAGTTTCGGACTATCGGGTGGCTACACCTTC	CASSFGLSGGYTF
many	TRBJ2-3	TRBV20-1	.	TGCAGTGCTCCGTTCACAGATACGCAGTATTTT	CSAPFTDTQYF
few	TRBJ2-5	TRBV5-4	.	TGTGCCAGCAGCCTCGGACAGCAACAAGAGACCCAGTACTTC	CASSLGQQQETQYF
.	TRBJ2-4	TRBV11-2	.	TGTGCCAGCAGCCTGTTAGCGGAAGCCAAAAACATTCAGTACTTC	CASSLLAEAKNIQYF
few	TRBJ2-1	TRBV12-3/TRBV12-4	.	TGTGCCAGCGCCCATGGGCGTTCCCACAATGAGCAGTTCTTC	CASAHGRSHNEQFF
many	TRBJ2-7	TRBV29-1	.	TGCAGCGTTGAAGACGGTTCCTACGAGCAGTACTTC	CSVEDGSYEQYF
.	TRBJ2-6	TRBV10-3	.	TGTGCCATCAGAGGACCTGGGGCCAACGTCCTGACTTTC	CAIRGPGANVLTF
.	TRBJ2-1	TRBV18	.	TGTGCCAGCTCACGCGGGACGGACTACAATGAGCAGTTCTTC	CASSRGTDYNEQFF
few	TRBJ2-1	TRBV20-1	TRBD2	TGCAGTGGACCACGGGAGGGCGGTGTTAGTGAGCAGTTCTTC	CSGPREGGVSEQFF
.	TRBJ1-4	TRBV20-1	.	TGCAGTGCTAGTAAAAAGGCATCGGAAAAACTGTTTTTT	CSASKKASEKLFF
.	TRBJ1-4	TRBV20-1	.	TGCAGTGCTGTTAAATCACCGGGACTCGTCGAAGGGACAACTAATGAAAAACTGTTTTTT	CSAVKSPGLVEGTTNEKLFF
.	TRBJ2-1	TRBV5-1	.	TGCGCCAGCAGCTTGGACCCCCACGGTCCGGAGCAGTTCTTC	CASSLDPHGPEQFF
.	TRBJ2-7	TRBV3-1	TRBD1	TGTGCCAGCAGCTACCAGGGGGACTACGAGCAGTACTTC	CASSYQGDYEQYF
.	TRBJ1-1	TRBV7-2	.	TGTGCCAGCTCACACAGGGCCTTGGACACTGAAGCTTTCTTT	CASSHRALDTEAFF
few	TRBJ2-7	TRBV12-3/TRBV12-4	TRBD1	TGTGCCAGCAGTCCGACAGGGGGCATTTACGAGCAGTACTTC	CASSPTGGIYEQYF
.	TRBJ2-3	TRBV28	.	TGTGCCAGCATCTATGGGCGGCCCGGCACAGATACGCAGTATTTT	CASIYGRPGTDTQYF